This paragraph covers one T cell receptor beta chain sequence. As yet, its antigen is unknown. The data were taken from a study of T-cell memory formation after mild COVID-19. About the study: The two donors had largely donor-specific TCR clusters. Study results and caveats: CD4+ clones that contracted lay mainly in CM and EM; CD8+ ones lay in EMRA. Clones contracting over day 15 to 85 were CD4/CD8 balanced, with later expanders leaning CD4+.

CDR1 and CDR2 (germline): LGHNA, YSLEER. There are 13 residues in the CDR3. Deletions cut 5 bases from V and 5 bases from J, with 12 bases between. UMIs and sample barcodes were carried by the TCR alpha and TCR beta cDNA libraries that 5'RACE produced using constant-segment primers. TCRdb re-called the 5' RACE reads through MiXCR, storing one row per CDR3 protein. This table holds over 150,000 distinct CDR3 sequences, about a fifth found once. The sample taken for sequencing was PBMCs or a T cell subset sorted from them (not recorded which). The chain uses TRBV4-3 and TRBJ1-2, with D uncertain. This sequence was found in an adult woman who had mild COVID-19 (a few samples of this study predate the infection). Cell type and time point are not known. The CDR3 loop reads CASSETYLYGYTF. CDR3 sequence (DNA): TGCGCCAGCAGCGAAACTTACCTTTATGGCTACACCTTC.